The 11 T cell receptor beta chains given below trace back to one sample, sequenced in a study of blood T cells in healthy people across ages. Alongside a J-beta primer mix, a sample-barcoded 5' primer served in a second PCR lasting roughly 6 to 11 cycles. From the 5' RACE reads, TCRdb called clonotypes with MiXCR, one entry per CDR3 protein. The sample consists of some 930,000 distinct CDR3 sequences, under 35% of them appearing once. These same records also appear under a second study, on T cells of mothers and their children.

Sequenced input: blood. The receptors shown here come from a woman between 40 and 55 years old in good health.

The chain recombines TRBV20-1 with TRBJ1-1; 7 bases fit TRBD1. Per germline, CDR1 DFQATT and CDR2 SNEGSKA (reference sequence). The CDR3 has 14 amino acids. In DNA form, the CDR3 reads TGCACTCACAGCCGGGGACAGACGAACACTGAAGCTTTCTTT. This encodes CTHSRGQTNTEAFF.

The CDR3 is CAAGGAYEQYF. The CDR3 DNA is TGTGCGGCAGGGGGAGCCTACGAGCAGTACTTC. The chain links TRBV6-5 to TRBJ2-7, with 7 bases aligning to TRBD1. This CDR3 spans 11 amino acids. Germline V gene lookup returns CDR1 MNHEY and CDR2 SVGAGI.

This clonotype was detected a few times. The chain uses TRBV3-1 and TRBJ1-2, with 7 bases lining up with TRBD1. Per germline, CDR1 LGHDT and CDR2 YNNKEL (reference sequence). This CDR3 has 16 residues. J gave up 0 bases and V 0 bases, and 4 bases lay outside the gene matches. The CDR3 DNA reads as TGTGCCAGCAGCCAAGAGGGGCAGGGGGCTAACTATGGCTACACCTTC. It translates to CASSQEGQGANYGYTF.

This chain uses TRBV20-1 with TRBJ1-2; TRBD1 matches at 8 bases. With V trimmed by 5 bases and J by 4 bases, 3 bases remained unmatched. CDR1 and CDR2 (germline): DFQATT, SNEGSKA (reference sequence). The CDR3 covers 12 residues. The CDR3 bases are TGCAGTGCTGACAGGGGTCTCTATGGCTACACCTTC. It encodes CSADRGLYGYTF.

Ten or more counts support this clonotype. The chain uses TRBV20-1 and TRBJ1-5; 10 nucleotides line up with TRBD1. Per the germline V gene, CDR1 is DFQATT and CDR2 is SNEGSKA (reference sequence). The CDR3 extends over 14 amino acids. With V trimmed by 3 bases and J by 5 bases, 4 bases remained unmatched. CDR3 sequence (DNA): TGCAGTGCTAGGGGACAGGGGAAGGATCAGCCCCAGCATTTT. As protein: CSARGQGKDQPQHF.

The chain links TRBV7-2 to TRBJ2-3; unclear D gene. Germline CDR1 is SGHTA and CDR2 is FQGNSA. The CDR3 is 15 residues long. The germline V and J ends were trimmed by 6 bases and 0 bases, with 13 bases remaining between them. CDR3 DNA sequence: TGTGCCAGCAGTCAAAACGCTCAAAGCACAGATACGCAGTATTTT. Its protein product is CASSQNAQSTDTQYF. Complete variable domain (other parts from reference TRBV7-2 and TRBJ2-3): GAGVSQSPSNKVTEKGKDVELRCDPISGHTALYWYRQSLGQGLEFLIYFQGNSAPDKSGLPSDRFSAERTGGSVSTLTIQRTQQEDSAVYLCASSQNAQSTDTQYFGPGTRLTVL.

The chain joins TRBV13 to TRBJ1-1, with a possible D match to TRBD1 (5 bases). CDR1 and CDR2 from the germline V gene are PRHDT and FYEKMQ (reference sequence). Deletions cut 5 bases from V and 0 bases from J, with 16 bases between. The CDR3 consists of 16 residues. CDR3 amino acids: CASSTARWGVNTEAFF. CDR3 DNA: TGTGCCAGCAGCACCGCTCGGTGGGGGGTGAACACTGAAGCTTTCTTT.

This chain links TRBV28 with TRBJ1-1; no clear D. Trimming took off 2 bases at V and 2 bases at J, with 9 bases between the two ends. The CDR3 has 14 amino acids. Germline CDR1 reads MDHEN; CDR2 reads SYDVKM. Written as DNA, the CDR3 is TGTGCCAGCAGTTTAGTGACACCCAACACTGAAGCTTTCTTT. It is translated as CASSLVTPNTEAFF.

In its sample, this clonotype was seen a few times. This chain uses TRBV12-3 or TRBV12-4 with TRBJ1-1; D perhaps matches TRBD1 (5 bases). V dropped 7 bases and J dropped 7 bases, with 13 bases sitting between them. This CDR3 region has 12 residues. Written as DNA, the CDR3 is TGTGCCAGCATCAAGGGGAGGTTTGAAGCTTTCTTT. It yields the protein CASIKGRFEAFF.

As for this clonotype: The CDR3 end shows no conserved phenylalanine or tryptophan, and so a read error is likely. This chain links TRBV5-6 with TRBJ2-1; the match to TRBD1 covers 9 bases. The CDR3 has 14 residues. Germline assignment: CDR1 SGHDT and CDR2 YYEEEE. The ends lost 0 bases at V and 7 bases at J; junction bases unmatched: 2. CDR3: CASSLDRGLNEQFL. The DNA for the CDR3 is TGTGCCAGCAGCTTGGACAGGGGGCTTAATGAGCAGTTCTTG.

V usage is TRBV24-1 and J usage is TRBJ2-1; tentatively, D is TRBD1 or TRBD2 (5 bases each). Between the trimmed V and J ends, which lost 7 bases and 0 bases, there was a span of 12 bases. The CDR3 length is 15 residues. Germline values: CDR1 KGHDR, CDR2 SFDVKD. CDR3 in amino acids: CATSGAGLSYNEQFF. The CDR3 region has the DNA TGTGCCACCAGCGGGGCCGGACTCTCCTACAATGAGCAGTTCTTC.